This entry describes one TCR beta chain. Its cognate antigen is unknown. The record originates from a study of synovial regulatory T cells in juvenile arthritis. At the level of the study: One patient received methotrexate plus infliximab; one lacked treatment information. Study results and caveats: Across patients, iaTreg TCR repertoires were mostly private, partly shared with synovial Teff and blood CPL. iaTreg cells shared more CDR3 sequences with synovial Tregs than other blood Tregs did.

Median disease duration was 7 years, range 0.2-19.1. The length of the CDR3 is 16 residues. DNA for this receptor is not on file. The germline CDR1 and CDR2 sequences are MDHEN and SYDVKM. Clones were sequenced by immunoSEQ multiplex PCR, and TCRdb holds only the in-frame ones, with some missing. Here the sample table reports 7,500 to 10,000 clones. V gene TRBV28 combines with J gene TRBJ2-5. The clonotype was recovered from a donor between 2 and 29 years old with juvenile idiopathic arthritis. The sample was Treg cells from blood. Subset defined: remaining (HLA-DR-negative) circulating blood Treg cells. CDR3 sequence: CASTGSDWQGGQTQYF.